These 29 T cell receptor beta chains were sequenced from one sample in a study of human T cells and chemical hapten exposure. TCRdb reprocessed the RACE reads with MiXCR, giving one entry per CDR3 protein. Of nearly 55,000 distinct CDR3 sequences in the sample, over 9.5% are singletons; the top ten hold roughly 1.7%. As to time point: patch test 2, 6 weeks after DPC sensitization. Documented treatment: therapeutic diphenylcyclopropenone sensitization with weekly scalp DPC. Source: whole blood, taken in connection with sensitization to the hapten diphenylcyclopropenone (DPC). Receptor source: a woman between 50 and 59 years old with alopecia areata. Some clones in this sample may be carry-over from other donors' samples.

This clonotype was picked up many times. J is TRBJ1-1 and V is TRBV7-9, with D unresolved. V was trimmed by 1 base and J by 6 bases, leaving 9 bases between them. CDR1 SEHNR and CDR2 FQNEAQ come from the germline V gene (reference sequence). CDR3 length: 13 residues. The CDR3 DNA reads TGTGCCAGCAGCTTAGTGGGCCGTGCTGAAGCTTTCTTT. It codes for CASSLVGRAEAFF.

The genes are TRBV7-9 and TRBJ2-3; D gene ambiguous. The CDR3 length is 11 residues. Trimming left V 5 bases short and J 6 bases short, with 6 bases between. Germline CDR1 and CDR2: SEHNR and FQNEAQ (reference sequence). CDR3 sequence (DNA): TGTGCCAGCAGCCCAAGGGATACGCAGTATTTT. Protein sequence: CASSPRDTQYF.

CDR3 sequence (DNA): TGTGCCAGCAGTCAGGACAGAGGCACAGATACGCAGTATTTT. This gives the protein CASSQDRGTDTQYF. The J gene is TRBJ2-3, the V gene TRBV3-1, with a possible D match to TRBD1 (6 bases). The CDR3 sequence is 14 residues long. The V end was cut by 6 bases, the J end by 1 base, with 11 bases between. Germline CDR1 and CDR2: LGHDT and YNNKEL (reference sequence).

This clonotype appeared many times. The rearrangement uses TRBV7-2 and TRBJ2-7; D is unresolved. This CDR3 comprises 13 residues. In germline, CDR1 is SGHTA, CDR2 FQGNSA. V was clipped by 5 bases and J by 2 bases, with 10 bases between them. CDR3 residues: CASSLGNAYEQYF. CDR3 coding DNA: TGTGCCAGCAGCCTTGGGAATGCCTACGAGCAGTACTTC.

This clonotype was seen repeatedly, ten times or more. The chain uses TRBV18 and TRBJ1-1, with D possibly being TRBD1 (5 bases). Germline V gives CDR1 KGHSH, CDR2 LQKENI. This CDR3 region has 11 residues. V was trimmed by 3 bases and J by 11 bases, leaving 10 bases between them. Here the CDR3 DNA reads TGTGCCAGCTCACCGGGGGGGTCCGCTTTCTTT. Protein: CASSPGGSAFF.

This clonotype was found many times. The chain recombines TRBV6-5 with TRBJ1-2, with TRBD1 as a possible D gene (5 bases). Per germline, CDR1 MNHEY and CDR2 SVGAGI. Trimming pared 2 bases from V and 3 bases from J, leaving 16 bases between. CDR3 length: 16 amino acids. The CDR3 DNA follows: TGTGCCAGCAGTTACGGGACCTACTCGTCTCACTATGGCTACACCTTC. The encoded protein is CASSYGTYSSHYGYTF.

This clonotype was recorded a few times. As DNA, the CDR3 is TGTGCCAGCGAAAGGGATCCTCTGAACACTGAAGCTTTCTTT. It is translated as CASERDPLNTEAFF. The genes are TRBV7-2 and TRBJ1-1, with D unresolved. Germline loops: CDR1 SGHTA, CDR2 FQGNSA. V lost 8 bases to trimming and J lost 0 bases, with 13 bases between them. The CDR3 extends over 14 amino acids.

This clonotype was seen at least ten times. The CDR3 protein is CASSLVSYNEQFF. CDR3 bases: TGTGCCAGCAGCTTAGTTTCGTACAATGAGCAGTTCTTC. This chain links TRBV7-2 with TRBJ2-1; D not resolved. The CDR3 is 13 amino acids. Germline CDR1 SGHTA, CDR2 FQGNSA. V was trimmed by 1 base and J by 4 bases, leaving 5 bases between them.

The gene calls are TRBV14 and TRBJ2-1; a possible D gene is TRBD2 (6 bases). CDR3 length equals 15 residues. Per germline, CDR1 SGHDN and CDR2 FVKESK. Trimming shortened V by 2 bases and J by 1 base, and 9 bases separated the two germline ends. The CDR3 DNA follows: TGTGCCAGCAGCCAAATGGGGGGATCCTACAATGAGCAGTTCTTC. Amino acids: CASSQMGGSYNEQFF. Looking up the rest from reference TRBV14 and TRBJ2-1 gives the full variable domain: EAGVTQFPSHSVIEKGQTVTLRCDPISGHDNLYWYRRVMGKEIKFLLHFVKESKQDESGMPNNRFLAERTGGTYSTLKVQPAELEDSGVYFCASSQMGGSYNEQFFGPGTRLTVL.

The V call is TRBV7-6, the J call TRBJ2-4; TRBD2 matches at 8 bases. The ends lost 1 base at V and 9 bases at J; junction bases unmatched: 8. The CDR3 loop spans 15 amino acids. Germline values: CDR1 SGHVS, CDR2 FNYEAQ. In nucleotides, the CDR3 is TGTGCCAGCAGCTTAGTAGCGGGGCGAGAGGGCATTCAGTACTTC. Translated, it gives CASSLVAGREGIQYF.

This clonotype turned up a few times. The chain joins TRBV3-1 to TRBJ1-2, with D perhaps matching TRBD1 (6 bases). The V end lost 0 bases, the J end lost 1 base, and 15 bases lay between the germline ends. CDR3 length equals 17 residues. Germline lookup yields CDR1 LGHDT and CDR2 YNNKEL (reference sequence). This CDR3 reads CASSQDAGAPVNYGYTF. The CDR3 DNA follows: TGTGCCAGCAGCCAAGATGCGGGGGCGCCCGTTAACTATGGCTACACCTTC.

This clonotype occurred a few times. This CDR3 is CASRALINQPQHF. As DNA, the CDR3 is TGTGCCAGCAGGGCCCTGATTAATCAGCCCCAGCATTTT. The V and J genes are TRBV12-3 or TRBV12-4 and TRBJ1-5; D unclear. V was pared by 6 bases and J by 4 bases, with 10 bases between. The CDR3 runs 13 residues.

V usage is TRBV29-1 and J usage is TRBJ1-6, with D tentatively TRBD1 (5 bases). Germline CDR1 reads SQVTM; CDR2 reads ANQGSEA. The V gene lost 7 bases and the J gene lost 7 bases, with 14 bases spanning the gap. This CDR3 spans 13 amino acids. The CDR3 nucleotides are TGCAGCGCATCTCTGACAGAAAATTCACCCCTCCACTTT. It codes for CSASLTENSPLHF.

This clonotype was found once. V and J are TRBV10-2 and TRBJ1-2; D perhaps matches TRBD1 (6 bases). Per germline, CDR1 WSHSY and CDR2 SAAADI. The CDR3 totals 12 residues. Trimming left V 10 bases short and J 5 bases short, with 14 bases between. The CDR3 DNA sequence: TGCGCCACCAGCACAGGGCTGTATGGCTACACCTTC. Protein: CATSTGLYGYTF.

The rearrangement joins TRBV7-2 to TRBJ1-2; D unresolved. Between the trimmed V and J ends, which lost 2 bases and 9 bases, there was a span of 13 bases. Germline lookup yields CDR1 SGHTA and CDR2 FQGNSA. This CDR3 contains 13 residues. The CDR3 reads CASSLPQESSYTF. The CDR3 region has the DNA TGTGCCAGCAGCTTACCGCAGGAGTCTAGCTACACCTTC.

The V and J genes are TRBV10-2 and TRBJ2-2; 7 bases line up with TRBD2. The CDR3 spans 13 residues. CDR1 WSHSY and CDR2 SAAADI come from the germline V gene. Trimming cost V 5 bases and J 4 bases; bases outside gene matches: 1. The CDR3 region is CASSSGVTGELFF. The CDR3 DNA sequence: TGCGCCAGCAGTAGCGGGGTCACCGGGGAGCTGTTTTTT.

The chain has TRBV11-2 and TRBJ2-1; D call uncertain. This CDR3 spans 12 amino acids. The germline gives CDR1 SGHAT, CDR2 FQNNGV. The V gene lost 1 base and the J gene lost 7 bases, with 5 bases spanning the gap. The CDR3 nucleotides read TGTGCCAGCAGCTTAGCTCCGAATGAGCAGTTCTTC. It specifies CASSLAPNEQFF. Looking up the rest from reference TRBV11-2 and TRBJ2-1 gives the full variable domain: EAGVAQSPRYKIIEKRQSVAFWCNPISGHATLYWYQQILGQGPKLLIQFQNNGVVDDSQLPKDRFSAERLKGVDSTLKIQPAKLEDSAVYLCASSLAPNEQFFGPGTRLTVL.

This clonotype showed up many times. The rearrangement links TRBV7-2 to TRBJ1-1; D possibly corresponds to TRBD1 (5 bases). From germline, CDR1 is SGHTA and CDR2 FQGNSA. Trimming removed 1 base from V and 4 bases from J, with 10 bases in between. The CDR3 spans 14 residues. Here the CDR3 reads CASSLGGAATEAFF. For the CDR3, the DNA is TGTGCCAGCAGCTTAGGCGGGGCTGCCACTGAAGCTTTCTTT.

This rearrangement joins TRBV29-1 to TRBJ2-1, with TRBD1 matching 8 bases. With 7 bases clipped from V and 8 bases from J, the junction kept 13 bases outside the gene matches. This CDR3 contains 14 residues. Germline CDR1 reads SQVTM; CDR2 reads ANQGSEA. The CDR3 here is CSAESAQGAYEQFF. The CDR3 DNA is TGCAGCGCCGAATCGGCTCAGGGGGCGTATGAGCAGTTCTTC.

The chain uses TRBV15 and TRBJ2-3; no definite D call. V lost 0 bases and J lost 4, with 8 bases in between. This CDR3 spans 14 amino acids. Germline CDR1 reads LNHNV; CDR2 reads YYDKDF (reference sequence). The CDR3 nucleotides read TGTGCCACCAGCAGAGAGGGTCCCCCAGATACGCAGTATTTT. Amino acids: CATSREGPPDTQYF.

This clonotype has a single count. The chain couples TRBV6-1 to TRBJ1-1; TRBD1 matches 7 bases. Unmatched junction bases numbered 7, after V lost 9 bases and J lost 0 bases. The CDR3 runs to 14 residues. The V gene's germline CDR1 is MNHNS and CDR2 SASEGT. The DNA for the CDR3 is TGTGCCAGTCGCCTGGGACAGCTGAACACTGAAGCTTTCTTT. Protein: CASRLGQLNTEAFF.

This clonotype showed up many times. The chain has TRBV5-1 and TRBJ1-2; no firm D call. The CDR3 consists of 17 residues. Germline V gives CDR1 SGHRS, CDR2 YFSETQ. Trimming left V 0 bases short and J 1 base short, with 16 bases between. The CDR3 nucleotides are TGCGCCAGCAGCTTGGGCGTAAGTGGCAGCTTTAACTATGGCTACACCTTC. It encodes CASSLGVSGSFNYGYTF.

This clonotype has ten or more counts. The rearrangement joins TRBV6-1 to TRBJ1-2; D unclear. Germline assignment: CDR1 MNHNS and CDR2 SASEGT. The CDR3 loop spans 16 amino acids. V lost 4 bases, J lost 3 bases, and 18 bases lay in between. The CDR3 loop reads CASSASPHLTHYGYTF. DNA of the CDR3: TGTGCCAGCAGTGCCTCCCCTCACTTAACCCACTATGGCTACACCTTC.

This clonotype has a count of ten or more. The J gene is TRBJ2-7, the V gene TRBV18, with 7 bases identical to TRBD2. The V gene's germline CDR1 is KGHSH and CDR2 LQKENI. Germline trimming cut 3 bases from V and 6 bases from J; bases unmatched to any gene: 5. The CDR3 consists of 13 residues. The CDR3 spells CASSPRGESEQYF. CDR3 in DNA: TGTGCCAGCTCACCCCGGGGGGAGAGCGAGCAGTACTTC. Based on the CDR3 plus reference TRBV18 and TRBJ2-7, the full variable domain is NAGVMQNPRHLVRRRGQEARLRCSPMKGHSHVYWYRQLPEEGLKFMVYLQKENIIDESGMPKERFSAEFPKEGPSILRIQQVVRGDSAAYFCASSPRGESEQYFGPGTRLTVT.

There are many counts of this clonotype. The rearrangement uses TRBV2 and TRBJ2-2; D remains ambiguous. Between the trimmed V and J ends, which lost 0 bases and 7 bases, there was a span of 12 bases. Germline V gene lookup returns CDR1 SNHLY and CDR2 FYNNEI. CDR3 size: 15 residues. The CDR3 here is CASSEASVRGGELFF. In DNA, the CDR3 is TGTGCCAGCAGTGAAGCCTCGGTCCGAGGCGGGGAGCTGTTTTTT.

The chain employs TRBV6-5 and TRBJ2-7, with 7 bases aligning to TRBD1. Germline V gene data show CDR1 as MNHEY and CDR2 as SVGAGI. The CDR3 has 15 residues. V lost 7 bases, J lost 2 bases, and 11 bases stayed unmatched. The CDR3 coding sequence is TGTGCCAGCATTGCCCTAGGGGGCTCAGCCTACGAGCAGTACTTC. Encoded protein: CASIALGGSAYEQYF.

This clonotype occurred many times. The CDR3 sequence is CASSLFVAGSPQPQHF. Written as DNA, the CDR3 is TGTGCCAGCAGCTTGTTTGTCGCGGGGTCTCCTCAGCCCCAGCATTTT. The chain carries TRBV5-5 and TRBJ1-5; no firm D call. V lost 1 base to trimming and J lost 6 bases, with 17 bases between them. There are 16 residues in the CDR3. Germline CDR1 SGHKS, CDR2 YYEKEE (reference sequence).

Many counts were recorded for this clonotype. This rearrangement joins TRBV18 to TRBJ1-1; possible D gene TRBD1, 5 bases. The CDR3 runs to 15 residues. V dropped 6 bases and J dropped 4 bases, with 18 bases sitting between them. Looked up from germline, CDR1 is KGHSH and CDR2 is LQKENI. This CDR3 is CASSPVLGVGTEAFF. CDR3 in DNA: TGTGCCAGCTCCCCAGTTTTGGGGGTCGGCACTGAAGCTTTCTTT. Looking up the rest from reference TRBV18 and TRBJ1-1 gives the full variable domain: NAGVMQNPRHLVRRRGQEARLRCSPMKGHSHVYWYRQLPEEGLKFMVYLQKENIIDESGMPKERFSAEFPKEGPSILRIQQVVRGDSAAYFCASSPVLGVGTEAFFGQGTRLTVV.

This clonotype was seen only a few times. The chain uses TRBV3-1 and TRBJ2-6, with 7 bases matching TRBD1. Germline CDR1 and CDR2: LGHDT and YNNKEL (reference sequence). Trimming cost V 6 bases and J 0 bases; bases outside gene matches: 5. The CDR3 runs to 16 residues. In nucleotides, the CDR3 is TGTGCCAGCAGTCAAACAGGGGCCTCTGGGGCCAACGTCCTGACTTTC. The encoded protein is CASSQTGASGANVLTF.